Listed below are T cell receptor beta chains from one sample, sequenced in a study of regulatory T cells in long-lasting Graves disease. TCRdb processed the reads anew with MiXCR; each CDR3 protein has one entry. The data show around 500 distinct CDR3 sequences, 77% seen once. Sequencing was performed on peripheral blood mononuclear cells (PBMCs), taken with antithyroid drug treatment, in newly diagnosed or persistent Graves disease (not recorded which). The receptors stem from a woman aged 25 to 39 with Graves disease. The CDR3 runs from the conserved cysteine through the conserved F or W. The D gene is left open where the match is weak. For some rows the clone size is stated as once, few or many, or as a class when expanded; others skip it.

clone_size: NA
v_call: TRBV5-6
j_call: TRBJ2-7
d_call: NA
cdr3_aa: CASSPRAGRAYEQYF
cdr3_nt: TGTGCCAGCAGCCCGAGGGCCGGTCGCGCCTACGAGCAGTACTTC

clone_size: once
v_call: TRBV11-3
j_call: TRBJ2-1
d_call: TRBD2
cdr3_aa: CASSSRLGGYYNEQFF
cdr3_nt: TGTGCCAGCAGCTCCCGCCTGGGGGGGTATTACAATGAGCAGTTCTTC

clone_size: NA
v_call: TRBV5-1
j_call: TRBJ2-7
d_call: NA
cdr3_aa: CASSARDLYEQYF
cdr3_nt: TGCGCCAGCAGCGCCCGGGACTTATACGAGCAGTACTTC

clone_size: NA
v_call: TRBV28
j_call: TRBJ2-3
d_call: TRBD1
cdr3_aa: CASSPPGQGANPLSTDTQYF
cdr3_nt: TGTGCCAGCAGTCCCCCGGGACAGGGGGCGAATCCGCTAAGCACAGATACGCAGTATTTT

clone_size: once
v_call: TRBV5-6
j_call: TRBJ2-5
d_call: TRBD1
cdr3_aa: CASSYGTGVGETQYF
cdr3_nt: TGTGCCAGCAGCTATGGGACAGGGGTGGGGGAGACCCAGTACTTC

clone_size: NA
v_call: TRBV11-2
j_call: TRBJ2-7
d_call: TRBD1
cdr3_aa: CASSARLPGQGFIYEQYF
cdr3_nt: TGTGCCAGCAGCGCCCGCCTGCCGGGACAGGGGTTTATCTACGAGCAGTACTTC

clone_size: NA
v_call: TRBV20-1
j_call: TRBJ2-2
d_call: NA
cdr3_aa: CSARDRGSGGELFF
cdr3_nt: TGCAGTGCTAGAGATCGGGGGTCGGGCGGGGAGCTGTTTTTT

clone_size: NA
v_call: TRBV5-1
j_call: TRBJ1-1
d_call: TRBD1
cdr3_aa: CASSLTTGEVGAFF
cdr3_nt: TGCGCCAGCAGCTTAACCACAGGGGAAGTCGGAGCTTTCTTT

clone_size: NA
v_call: TRBV19
j_call: TRBJ1-1
d_call: NA
cdr3_aa: CASSIAPGRTEAFF
cdr3_nt: TGTGCCAGTAGTATAGCCCCCGGGAGGACTGAAGCTTTCTTT

clone_size: NA
v_call: TRBV2
j_call: TRBJ2-7
d_call: NA
cdr3_aa: CASNPGAFAYEQYF
cdr3_nt: TGTGCCAGCAACCCAGGGGCTTTCGCCTACGAGCAGTACTTC

clone_size: once
v_call: TRBV7-9
j_call: TRBJ1-2
d_call: TRBD1
cdr3_aa: CASSLAPTGADYGYTF
cdr3_nt: TGTGCCAGCAGCTTAGCCCCGACAGGGGCTGACTATGGCTACACCTTC

clone_size: NA
v_call: TRBV19
j_call: TRBJ2-3
d_call: NA
cdr3_aa: CASGFLEDTQYF
cdr3_nt: TGTGCCAGTGGCTTTTTGGAGGATACGCAGTATTTT

clone_size: NA
v_call: TRBV28
j_call: TRBJ1-6
d_call: TRBD1
cdr3_aa: CASSKRTGYSPLHF
cdr3_nt: TGTGCCAGCAGTAAAAGGACAGGGTATTCACCCCTCCACTTT

clone_size: NA
v_call: TRBV28
j_call: TRBJ1-5
d_call: NA
cdr3_aa: CASSPYEGNQLQHF
cdr3_nt: TGTGCCAGCAGCCCGTACGAGGGGAATCAGCTCCAGCATTTT

clone_size: NA
v_call: TRBV11-2
j_call: TRBJ2-3
d_call: TRBD2
cdr3_aa: CASSGLAGGSTDTQYF
cdr3_nt: TGTGCCAGCAGCGGACTAGCGGGGGGCAGCACAGATACGCAGTATTTT

clone_size: NA
v_call: TRBV18
j_call: TRBJ2-3
d_call: NA
cdr3_aa: CASSPPTVSDTQYF
cdr3_nt: TGTGCCAGCTCACCACCGACAGTTTCAGATACGCAGTATTTT

clone_size: NA
v_call: TRBV11-1
j_call: TRBJ1-3
d_call: TRBD1
cdr3_aa: CASDTGQRLSGNTIYF
cdr3_nt: TGTGCCAGCGATACGGGACAGAGGCTCTCTGGAAACACCATATATTTT

clone_size: NA
v_call: TRBV14
j_call: TRBJ2-3
d_call: TRBD2
cdr3_aa: CASSQLAGGRDTQYF
cdr3_nt: TGTGCCAGCAGCCAACTAGCGGGAGGCAGGGATACGCAGTATTTT

clone_size: NA
v_call: TRBV11-1
j_call: TRBJ2-1
d_call: NA
cdr3_aa: CASSFLADWGEQFF
cdr3_nt: TGTGCCAGCAGCTTCCTGGCGGACTGGGGTGAGCAGTTCTTC

clone_size: few
v_call: TRBV4-1
j_call: TRBJ1-6
d_call: NA
cdr3_aa: CASTFIRSSYNSPLHF
cdr3_nt: TGCGCCAGCACCTTTATCCGGAGCTCCTATAATTCACCCCTCCACTTT

clone_size: NA
v_call: TRBV27
j_call: TRBJ2-7
d_call: NA
cdr3_aa: CASSLETGTTYEQYF
cdr3_nt: TGTGCCAGCAGTTTAGAGACCGGGACAACCTACGAGCAGTACTTC

clone_size: NA
v_call: TRBV20-1
j_call: TRBJ1-4
d_call: NA
cdr3_aa: CSARGGATGSNEKLFF
cdr3_nt: TGCAGTGCTAGAGGAGGGGCCACCGGTAGTAATGAAAAACTGTTTTTT

clone_size: NA
v_call: TRBV12-3/TRBV12-4
j_call: TRBJ2-4
d_call: NA
cdr3_aa: CASSLPEGAKNIQYF
cdr3_nt: TGTGCCAGCAGTTTGCCCGAGGGTGCCAAAAACATTCAGTACTTC

clone_size: NA
v_call: TRBV5-1
j_call: TRBJ2-7
d_call: TRBD2
cdr3_aa: CASSFLAGAAWEQYF
cdr3_nt: TGCGCCAGCAGCTTTTTAGCGGGAGCGGCTTGGGAGCAGTACTTC

clone_size: NA
v_call: TRBV5-1
j_call: TRBJ1-2
d_call: NA
cdr3_aa: CASSLVAGALASGYTF
cdr3_nt: TGCGCCAGCAGCTTGGTGGCTGGCGCATTGGCCTCAGGCTACACCTTC

clone_size: NA
v_call: TRBV7-9
j_call: TRBJ2-7
d_call: NA
cdr3_aa: CASSLTGDEQYF
cdr3_nt: TGTGCCAGCAGCTTAACGGGAGACGAGCAGTACTTC

clone_size: NA
v_call: TRBV12-3/TRBV12-4
j_call: TRBJ1-5
d_call: NA
cdr3_aa: CASSFRGDQPQHF
cdr3_nt: TGTGCCAGCAGTTTTCGGGGGGATCAGCCCCAGCATTTT

clone_size: NA
v_call: TRBV7-1
j_call: TRBJ2-7
d_call: NA
cdr3_aa: CASSSTPGVGEQYF
cdr3_nt: TGTGCCAGCAGCTCCACCCCGGGGGTGGGCGAGCAGTACTTC

clone_size: NA
v_call: TRBV10-2
j_call: TRBJ2-7
d_call: TRBD1
cdr3_aa: CASSESGTGAVRQYF
cdr3_nt: TGCGCCAGCAGTGAGTCAGGGACAGGGGCAGTGAGGCAGTACTTC

clone_size: NA
v_call: TRBV19
j_call: TRBJ1-6
d_call: NA
cdr3_aa: CASSILQENSPLHF
cdr3_nt: TGTGCCAGTAGTATACTACAGGAAAATTCACCCCTCCACTTT

clone_size: NA
v_call: TRBV6-1
j_call: TRBJ2-3
d_call: NA
cdr3_aa: CASSEENTQYF
cdr3_nt: TGTGCCAGCAGTGAAGAGAATACGCAGTATTTT

clone_size: few
v_call: TRBV20-1
j_call: TRBJ2-7
d_call: NA
cdr3_aa: CSARDIPTRASYEQYF
cdr3_nt: TGCAGTGCTAGAGATATCCCGACCAGGGCATCCTACGAGCAGTACTTC

clone_size: NA
v_call: TRBV11-1
j_call: TRBJ1-1
d_call: NA
cdr3_aa: CASSFQGSGTEAFF
cdr3_nt: TGTGCCAGCAGCTTTCAGGGCTCCGGCACTGAAGCTTTCTTT

clone_size: NA
v_call: TRBV19
j_call: TRBJ2-1
d_call: TRBD2
cdr3_aa: CASRKAGGWEQFF
cdr3_nt: TGTGCCAGCCGAAAAGCGGGAGGCTGGGAGCAGTTCTTC

clone_size: NA
v_call: TRBV6-1
j_call: TRBJ1-5
d_call: TRBD1
cdr3_aa: CASTRPGGHQPQHF
cdr3_nt: TGTGCCAGCACGCGCCCAGGGGGCCATCAGCCCCAGCATTTT

clone_size: NA
v_call: TRBV27
j_call: TRBJ2-1
d_call: TRBD1
cdr3_aa: CASSFTGGPYNEQFF
cdr3_nt: TGTGCCAGCAGTTTTACAGGGGGCCCCTACAATGAGCAGTTCTTC

clone_size: NA
v_call: TRBV6-5
j_call: TRBJ2-2
d_call: NA
cdr3_aa: CASSPQGVDTGELFF
cdr3_nt: TGTGCCAGCAGTCCACAGGGTGTTGACACCGGGGAGCTGTTTTTT

clone_size: NA
v_call: TRBV11-2
j_call: TRBJ1-1
d_call: TRBD1
cdr3_aa: CASSTGGGVGTEAFF
cdr3_nt: TGTGCCAGCAGTACAGGGGGCGGAGTCGGCACTGAAGCTTTCTTT

clone_size: NA
v_call: TRBV19
j_call: TRBJ2-1
d_call: NA
cdr3_aa: CASSTSRVGYNEQFF
cdr3_nt: TGTGCCAGTAGTACTTCAAGGGTCGGATACAATGAGCAGTTCTTC

clone_size: once
v_call: TRBV5-1
j_call: TRBJ1-1
d_call: NA
cdr3_aa: CASSLEVGFEAFF
cdr3_nt: TGCGCCAGCAGCTTGGAGGTTGGGTTTGAAGCTTTCTTT

clone_size: NA
v_call: TRBV28
j_call: TRBJ2-7
d_call: NA
cdr3_aa: CASRLPGAYEQYF
cdr3_nt: TGTGCCAGCAGGCTACCGGGGGCCTACGAGCAGTACTTC

clone_size: NA
v_call: TRBV3-1
j_call: TRBJ1-5
d_call: NA
cdr3_aa: CASSHGRGNQPQHF
cdr3_nt: TGTGCCAGCAGCCACGGAAGGGGAAATCAGCCCCAGCATTTT

clone_size: once
v_call: TRBV7-2
j_call: TRBJ2-1
d_call: NA
cdr3_aa: CASSLTAKGQFF
cdr3_nt: TGTGCCAGCAGCTTAACAGCGAAGGGGCAGTTCTTC

clone_size: NA
v_call: TRBV2
j_call: TRBJ1-2
d_call: NA
cdr3_aa: CASSDAGARGYTF
cdr3_nt: TGTGCCAGCAGTGATGCGGGAGCAAGGGGCTACACCTTC

clone_size: few
v_call: TRBV15
j_call: TRBJ1-4
d_call: TRBD1
cdr3_aa: CATSRLGQVDEKLFF
cdr3_nt: TGTGCCACCAGCAGACTAGGACAGGTGGATGAAAAACTGTTTTTT

clone_size: NA
v_call: TRBV6-5
j_call: TRBJ1-4
d_call: NA
cdr3_aa: CASSYSSPPHGGKLFF
cdr3_nt: TGTGCCAGCAGTTACTCGAGTCCTCCTCACGGTGGAAAACTGTTTTTT

clone_size: NA
v_call: TRBV6-1
j_call: TRBJ1-1
d_call: NA
cdr3_aa: CASSVEGNTEAFF
cdr3_nt: TGTGCCAGCAGTGTGGAAGGGAACACTGAAGCTTTCTTT

clone_size: few
v_call: TRBV19
j_call: TRBJ1-1
d_call: NA
cdr3_aa: CASSMIPATGNTEAFF
cdr3_nt: TGTGCCAGTAGTATGATTCCAGCTACAGGGAACACTGAAGCTTTCTTT

clone_size: NA
v_call: TRBV12-3/TRBV12-4
j_call: TRBJ2-2
d_call: TRBD1
cdr3_aa: CASRGQGHTGELFF
cdr3_nt: TGTGCCAGCAGGGGACAGGGGCACACCGGGGAGCTGTTTTTT

clone_size: few
v_call: TRBV28
j_call: TRBJ1-1
d_call: NA
cdr3_aa: CASEAGGKNTEAFF
cdr3_nt: TGTGCCAGCGAGGCGGGGGGTAAGAACACTGAAGCTTTCTTT